This section outlines one T cell receptor (beta chain) sequence together with its context. The sample holds a few counts of this clone. The target of this receptor is not known. No base quality values were provided; no much bigger clone lies one nucleotide off. One collaborating source in Seattle enrolled patients while the patients were actively infected and followed the patients over time throughout the course of disease. Each collaborating institution followed its own protocols to collect whole blood in K2EDTA tubes. For TCRbeta analysis, collaborators shipped samples as frozen whole blood, isolated PBMCs, or DNA extracted from either of those sample types. The source of the sample is a study of blood T cell repertoires in COVID-19 (dated by TCRdb to 2018 to 2021). Regarding the study in general: The collaborator samples originated in the United States, Italy and Spain and spanned the acute and convalescent phases of COVID-19. The material from the prospective study consisted of cDNA or gDNA derived from T cells, B-cell-depleted T cells, or PBMCs. Deeply sampled blood TCRbeta repertoires from subjects exposed to, actively infected with, or recovered from COVID-19 were included in the dataset. The repertoires were released in a freely available public database intended as a resource for research on the immune response to SARS-CoV-2. The samples were drawn from two sources: the first 160 participants of the ongoing ImmuneRACE study, and 1,254 subjects contributed by 6 global collaborators. Nearly every sample came with metadata listing a de-identified subject ID, COVID-19 status, age in years and sex. Where available, HLA class I and class II types were obtained from metadata supplied by the sample provider rather than from assay-based typing. Results the study describes overall, beyond this receptor: The quantity of clinical and demographic metadata differed by source and by participant and was supplied without curation.

Trimming removed 5 bases from V and 5 bases from J, leaving 21 bases between the germline ends. The CDR3 contains 16 residues, cysteine and phenylalanine counted. CDR3 DNA is the only sequence kept; it has 48 bases, read in frame from the first base. CDR1 MNHEY and CDR2 SVGEGT are derived from the germline V gene. The immunoSEQ Assay, a bias-controlled multiplex PCR, was used to amplify TCRbeta CDR3 regions from genomic DNA. The authors' analysis ran thus. Nucleated cell counts per sample were estimated from amplification of reference gene primers within the assay. To quantify the absolute abundance of each unique TCRbeta CDR3 rearrangement, sequence reads were collapsed and filtered. For each sample, productive Simpson clonality was calculated as the square root of Simpson's diversity index over productive rearrangements. Entries here come from immuneACCESS through TCRdb and include only in-frame sequences with V and J called. Some clones fail to appear in such tables; in the studies checked, an unresolved V gene covers under half of the shortfall, and the cause of the remainder is unknown. V, J and clone size are those of that table, while D and trimming were read from the DNA. This sample lists fewer than 50,000 clones; about 92% were detected once. The ten largest clones capture around 0.34% of the sample.

The sample comprised peripheral blood. Recombination connected TRBV6-2 or TRBV6-3 to TRBJ1-1; tentative D gene TRBD1, with 6 bases matching. The sequence was collected from a man in his forties or fifties with COVID-19, enrolled during active disease. The CDR3 amino acid sequence is: CASSPTAAGAATEAFF. In nucleotide form, the sequence is TGTGCCAGCAGTCCCACCGCGGCAGGGGCGGCAACTGAAGCTTTCTTT.